The 17 T cell receptor beta chains reported below all come from one sample, sequenced in a study of blood T cell repertoires in COVID-19. Assay: immunoSEQ multiplex PCR; the TCRdb copy retains only in-frame clones and omits some. The data contain over 200,000 clones, approximately 90% of them singletons. The sample taken for sequencing was PBMCs or T cells enriched from blood (not recorded which). The receptors were sampled from a middle-aged woman with acute COVID-19.

This clone was recorded a few times. V gene TRBV6-1 combines with J gene TRBJ2-3; D is possibly TRBD1 (7 bases). Germline CDR1 and CDR2: MNHNS and SASEGT. V lost 4 bases to trimming and J lost 0 bases, with 14 bases between them. This CDR3 is 16 amino acids long. Here the CDR3 reads CASSGPTGTSTDTQYF. In DNA form, the CDR3 reads TGTGCCAGCAGTGGACCGACAGGGACTAGCACAGATACGCAGTATTTT.

V and J are TRBV15 and TRBJ2-7, with 11 bases identical to TRBD2. Germline CDR1 is LNHNV and CDR2 is YYDKDF (reference sequence). This CDR3 is built from 17 residues. J lost 2 bases, V lost 0 bases, and 6 bases had no gene match. CDR3 region: CATSRDLLAGVTYEQYV. Here the CDR3 DNA reads TGTGCCACCAGCAGAGATCTACTAGCGGGAGTAACCTACGAGCAGTACGTC.

A few counts support this clone. CDR3 DNA sequence: TGTGCCAGCAGGAGCGGGAGTTTATCCTACAATGAGCAGTTCTTC. Its protein is CASRSGSLSYNEQFF. The V and J genes are TRBV2 and TRBJ2-1; 8 nucleotides agree with TRBD2. Trimming took 6 bases from V and 1 from J; bases not matched to a gene: 5. Germline V gives CDR1 SNHLY, CDR2 FYNNEI. CDR3 length: 15 residues.

The CDR3 DNA is TGTGCCAGCAGCCCCCGGGATAATAATTCACCCCTCCACTTT. It is translated as CASSPRDNNSPLHF. The V gene is TRBV3-1 (or the pseudogene TRBV3-2), the J gene TRBJ1-6; D is ambiguous. Trimming removed 4 bases from V and 5 bases from J, with 9 bases in between. This CDR3 region has 14 residues. Germline assignment: CDR1 LGHDT and CDR2 YNNKEL (reference sequence).

The V gene is TRBV27, the J gene TRBJ1-6; TRBD1 aligns across 7 bases. Germline V gene sequence: CDR1 MNHEY, CDR2 SMNVEV (reference sequence). V was clipped by 6 bases and J by 7 bases; unmatched bases: 12. There are 16 residues in the CDR3. The CDR3 DNA is TGTGCCAGCAGGCCGACAGGGCAACCAATGAATTCACCCCTCCACTTT. Amino acids: CASRPTGQPMNSPLHF.

This chain joins TRBV3-1 (or the pseudogene TRBV3-2) and TRBJ2-1; possible D gene TRBD2, 7 bases. The V and J ends lost 4 bases and 7 bases respectively, with 17 bases between them. The CDR3 consists of 15 residues. Looked up from germline, CDR1 is LGHDT and CDR2 is YNNKEL (reference sequence). The CDR3 spells CASSLTAGARNEQFF. The DNA of the CDR3 is TGTGCCAGCAGCCTCACTGCGGGGGCCCGGAATGAGCAGTTCTTC.

The chain employs TRBV5-1 and TRBJ1-1; tentative D call: TRBD1 (5 bases). Germline CDR1 is SGHRS and CDR2 is YFSETQ. V lost 0 bases and J lost 5, with 11 bases in between. The CDR3 has 14 amino acids. The CDR3: CASSLVNGATEAFF. The CDR3 DNA reads TGCGCCAGCAGCTTGGTTAATGGGGCAACTGAAGCTTTCTTT.

V gene TRBV11-2 combines with J gene TRBJ1-4; D is undetermined. The CDR3 consists of 14 residues. Between the trimmed V and J ends, which lost 3 bases and 3 bases, there was a span of 8 bases. CDR1 SGHAT and CDR2 FQNNGV come from the germline V gene. CDR3 sequence: CASSFLVPNEKLFF. Here the CDR3 DNA reads TGTGCCAGCAGCTTCCTAGTCCCTAATGAAAAACTGTTTTTT. Full variable domain (outside the CDR3, taken from reference TRBV11-2 and TRBJ1-4): EAGVAQSPRYKIIEKRQSVAFWCNPISGHATLYWYQQILGQGPKLLIQFQNNGVVDDSQLPKDRFSAERLKGVDSTLKIQPAKLEDSAVYLCASSFLVPNEKLFFGSGTQLSVL.

The chain carries TRBV29-1 and TRBJ2-3; 7 bases fit TRBD1. The V segment lost 7 bases and the J segment 0 bases; nucleotides outside the gene matches: 10. There are 15 residues in the CDR3. CDR1 and CDR2 from the germline V gene are SQVTM and ANQGSEA. Written as DNA, the CDR3 is TGCAGCGCCCTAGGGGAGACAGGGAGCACAGATACGCAGTATTTT. Residues: CSALGETGSTDTQYF.

This chain connects TRBV7-8 to TRBJ2-2; 8 nucleotides align to TRBD2. Unmatched junction bases numbered 4, after V lost 0 bases and J lost 1 base. The germline CDR1 and CDR2 sequences are SGHVS and FQNEAQ. This CDR3 has 17 residues. The CDR3: CASSLAGSGVNTGELFF. The CDR3 coding sequence is TGTGCCAGCAGCTTAGCGGGTAGCGGGGTGAACACCGGGGAGCTGTTTTTT.

The chain is built from TRBV15 and TRBJ1-2; 8 bases map to TRBD1. Trimming cost V 2 bases and J 0 bases; bases outside gene matches: 2. Germline-derived CDR1 and CDR2 are LNHNV and YYDKDF (reference sequence). The CDR3 loop spans 15 amino acids. CDR3 region: CATSRLTGANYGYTF. CDR3 DNA: TGTGCCACCAGCAGATTGACAGGGGCTAACTATGGCTACACCTTC.

The chain joins TRBV7-2 to TRBJ2-1; D is perhaps TRBD2 (5 bases). The CDR3 totals 15 residues. Trimming pared 3 bases from V and 0 bases from J, leaving 9 bases between. CDR1 and CDR2 from the germline V gene are SGHTA and FQGNSA. The CDR3 nucleotides read TGTGCCAGCAGCTTTAGCGAGGCCTCCTACAATGAGCAGTTCTTC. Protein: CASSFSEASYNEQFF.

The rearrangement links TRBV7-2 to TRBJ1-3, with 7 bases that match TRBD1. CDR1 is SGHTA, CDR2 FQGNSA, per germline. CDR3 length: 14 residues. V dropped 4 bases and J dropped 0; count of bases not matched to a gene: 0. In DNA form, the CDR3 reads TGTGCCAGCAGCTACAGGGGCTCTGGAAACACCATATATTTT. It is translated as CASSYRGSGNTIYF.

This CDR3 is CASSPLLAGLYNEQFF. CDR3 in DNA: TGTGCCAGCAGCCCCCTCCTAGCGGGCCTCTACAATGAGCAGTTCTTC. The chain links TRBV11-2 to TRBJ2-1, with 8 bases lining up with TRBD2. CDR3 length: 16 amino acids. The germline CDR1 and CDR2 sequences are SGHAT and FQNNGV. The V segment lost 5 bases and the J segment 3 bases; nucleotides outside the gene matches: 9. The variable domain in full, with the rest retrieved from reference TRBV11-2 and TRBJ2-1, is EAGVAQSPRYKIIEKRQSVAFWCNPISGHATLYWYQQILGQGPKLLIQFQNNGVVDDSQLPKDRFSAERLKGVDSTLKIQPAKLEDSAVYLCASSPLLAGLYNEQFFGPGTRLTVL.

The chain joins TRBV4-3 to TRBJ2-7; 14 bases align to TRBD2. The CDR3 length is 17 residues. The V gene end was trimmed by 3 bases and the J gene end by 2 bases; junction bases not matched to a gene: 6. Germline-derived CDR1 and CDR2 are LGHNA and YSLEER. The DNA for the CDR3 is TGCGCCAGCAGCCAGGGGACTAGCGGGGGAAGGGCCTACGAGCAGTACTTC. Translation gives CASSQGTSGGRAYEQYF.

The genes are TRBV19 and TRBJ2-1; TRBD2 might be the D (7 bases). Looked up from germline, CDR1 is LNHDA and CDR2 is SQIVND (reference sequence). CDR3 size: 19 residues. V dropped 3 bases and J dropped 0 bases, with 21 bases sitting between them. The CDR3 DNA reads as TGTGCCAGTAGTATCGAGGGGGGGAATCCTTATTCCTCCTACAATGAGCAGTTCTTC. The encoded protein is CASSIEGGNPYSSYNEQFF.

The rearrangement joins TRBV7-9 to TRBJ2-7; TRBD1 matches 8 bases. This CDR3 is built from 14 residues. V lost 0 bases and J lost 5; bases outside the gene matches: 3. Germline V lookup: CDR1 SEHNR, CDR2 FQNEAQ (reference sequence). The CDR3 sequence: CASSLASGQDEQYF. CDR3 coding DNA: TGTGCCAGCAGCTTAGCGTCGGGACAGGACGAGCAGTACTTC.